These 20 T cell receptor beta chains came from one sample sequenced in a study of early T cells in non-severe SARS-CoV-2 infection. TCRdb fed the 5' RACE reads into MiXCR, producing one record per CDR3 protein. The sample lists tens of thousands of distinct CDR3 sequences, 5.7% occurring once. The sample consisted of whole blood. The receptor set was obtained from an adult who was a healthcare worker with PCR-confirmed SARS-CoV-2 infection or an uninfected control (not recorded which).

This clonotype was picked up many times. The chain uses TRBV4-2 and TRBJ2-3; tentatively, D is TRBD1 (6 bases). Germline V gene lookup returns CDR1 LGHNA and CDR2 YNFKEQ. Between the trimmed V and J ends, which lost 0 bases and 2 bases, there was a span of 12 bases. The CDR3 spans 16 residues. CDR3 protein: CASSQESGADTDTQYF. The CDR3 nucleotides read TGTGCCAGCAGCCAAGAGTCAGGGGCTGACACAGATACGCAGTATTTT.

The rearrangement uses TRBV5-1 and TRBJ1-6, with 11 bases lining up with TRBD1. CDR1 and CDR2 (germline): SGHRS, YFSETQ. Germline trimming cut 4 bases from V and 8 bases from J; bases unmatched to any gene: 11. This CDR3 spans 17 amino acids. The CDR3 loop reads CASSPGWDRGRDSPLHF. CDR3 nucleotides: TGCGCCAGCAGCCCTGGTTGGGACAGGGGGAGAGATTCACCCCTCCACTTT.

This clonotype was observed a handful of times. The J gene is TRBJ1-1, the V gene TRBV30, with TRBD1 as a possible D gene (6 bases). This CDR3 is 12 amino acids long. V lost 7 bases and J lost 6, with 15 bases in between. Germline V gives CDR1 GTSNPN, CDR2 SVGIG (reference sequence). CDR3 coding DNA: TGTGCCTACGGCAGGGAGGGGGCTGAAGCTTTCTTT. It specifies CAYGREGAEAFF.

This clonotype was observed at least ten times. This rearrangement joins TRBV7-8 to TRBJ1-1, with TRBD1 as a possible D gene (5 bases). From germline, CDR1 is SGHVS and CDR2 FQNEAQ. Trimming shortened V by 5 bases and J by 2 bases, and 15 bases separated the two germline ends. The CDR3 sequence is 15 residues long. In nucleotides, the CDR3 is TGTGCCAGCAGCCAACTGAGGGACGTAAACACTGAAGCTTTCTTT. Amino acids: CASSQLRDVNTEAFF.

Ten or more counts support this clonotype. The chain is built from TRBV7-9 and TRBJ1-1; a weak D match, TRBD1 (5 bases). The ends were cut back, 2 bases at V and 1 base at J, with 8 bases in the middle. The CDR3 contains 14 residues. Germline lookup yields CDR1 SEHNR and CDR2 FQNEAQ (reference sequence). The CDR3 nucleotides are TGTGCCAGCAGCTTAATGGGGGAGAACACTGAAGCTTTCTTT. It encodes CASSLMGENTEAFF.

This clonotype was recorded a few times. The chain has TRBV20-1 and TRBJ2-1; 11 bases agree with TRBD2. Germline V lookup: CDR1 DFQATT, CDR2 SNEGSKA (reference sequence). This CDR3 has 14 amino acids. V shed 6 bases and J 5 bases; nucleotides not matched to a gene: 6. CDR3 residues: CSAPWGLADNEQFF. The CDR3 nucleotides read TGCAGTGCCCCGTGGGGACTAGCGGACAATGAGCAGTTCTTC.

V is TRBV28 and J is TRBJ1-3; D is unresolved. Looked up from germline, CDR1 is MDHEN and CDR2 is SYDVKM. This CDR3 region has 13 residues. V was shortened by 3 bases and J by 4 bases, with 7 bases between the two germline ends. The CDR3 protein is CASSLMLGNTIYF. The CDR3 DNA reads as TGTGCCAGCAGTTTGATGTTAGGAAACACCATATATTTT.

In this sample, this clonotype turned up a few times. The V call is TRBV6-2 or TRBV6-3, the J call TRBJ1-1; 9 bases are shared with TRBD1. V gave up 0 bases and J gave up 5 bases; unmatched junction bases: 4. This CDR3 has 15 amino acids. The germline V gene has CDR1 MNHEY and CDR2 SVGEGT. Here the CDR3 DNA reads TGTGCCAGCAGTTACTCGGGACAGGGCTGGACTGAAGCTTTCTTT. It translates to CASSYSGQGWTEAFF.

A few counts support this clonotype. The CDR3 sequence: CASSQDLDQPQHF. As DNA, the CDR3 is TGTGCCAGCAGCCAAGATCTTGATCAGCCCCAGCATTTT. The rearrangement links TRBV3-1 to TRBJ1-5, with D uncertain. V lost 0 bases and J lost 5, with 5 bases in between. The CDR3 extends over 13 amino acids. CDR1 is LGHDT, CDR2 YNNKEL, per germline (reference sequence). The whole variable domain, remainder taken from reference TRBV3-1 and TRBJ1-5, is DTAVSQTPKYLVTQMGNDKSIKCEQNLGHDTMYWYKQDSKKFLKIMFSYNNKELIINETVPNRFSPKSPDKAHLNLHINSLELGDSAVYFCASSQDLDQPQHFGDGTRLSIL.

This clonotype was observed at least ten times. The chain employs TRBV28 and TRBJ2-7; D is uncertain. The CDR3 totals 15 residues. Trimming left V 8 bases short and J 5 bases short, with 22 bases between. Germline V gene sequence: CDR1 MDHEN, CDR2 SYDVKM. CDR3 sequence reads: CASGFSKGRPNEQYF. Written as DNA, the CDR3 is TGTGCCAGCGGCTTTTCTAAGGGCCGCCCCAACGAGCAGTACTTC.

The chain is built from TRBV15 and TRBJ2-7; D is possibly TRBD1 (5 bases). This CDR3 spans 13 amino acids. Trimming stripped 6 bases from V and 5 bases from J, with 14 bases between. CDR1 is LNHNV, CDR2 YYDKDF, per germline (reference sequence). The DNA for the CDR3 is TGTGCCACCAGTTACCACCAGGGTCACGAGCAGTACTTC. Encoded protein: CATSYHQGHEQYF.

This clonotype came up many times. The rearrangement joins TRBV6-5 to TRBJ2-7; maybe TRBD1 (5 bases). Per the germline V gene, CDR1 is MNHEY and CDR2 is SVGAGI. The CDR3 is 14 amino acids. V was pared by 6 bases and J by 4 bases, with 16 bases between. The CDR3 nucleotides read TGTGCCAGCAGCATTGGAAGGGGCTGGTACGAGCAGTACTTC. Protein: CASSIGRGWYEQYF.

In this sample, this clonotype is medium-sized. CDR3 sequence (DNA): TGTGCCACCACGGGACTAGCGCCTCAGGAGCAGTTCTTC. Its translation is CATTGLAPQEQFF. The J gene is TRBJ2-1, the V gene TRBV19; TRBD2 matches 10 bases. CDR1 LNHDA and CDR2 SQIVND come from the germline V gene (reference sequence). The length of the CDR3 is 13 residues. J lost 10 bases, V lost 10 bases, and 10 bases had no gene match.

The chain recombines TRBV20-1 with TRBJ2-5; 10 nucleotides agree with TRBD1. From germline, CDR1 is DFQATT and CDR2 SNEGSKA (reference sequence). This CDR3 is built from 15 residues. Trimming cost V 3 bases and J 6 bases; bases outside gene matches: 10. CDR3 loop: CSASRGQGIVKTQYF. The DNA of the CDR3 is TGCAGTGCTAGCCGGGGACAGGGGATTGTAAAGACCCAGTACTTC.

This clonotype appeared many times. The CDR3 coding sequence is TGTGCCACCGATAAAGGGAAGGGGCAATCGGGCTACACCTTC. This translates into CATDKGKGQSGYTF. The chain employs TRBV6-5 and TRBJ1-2, with D perhaps matching TRBD1 (5 bases). The CDR3 spans 14 residues. V was shortened by 10 bases and J by 8 bases, with 23 bases between the two germline ends. Germline-derived CDR1 and CDR2 are MNHEY and SVGAGI.

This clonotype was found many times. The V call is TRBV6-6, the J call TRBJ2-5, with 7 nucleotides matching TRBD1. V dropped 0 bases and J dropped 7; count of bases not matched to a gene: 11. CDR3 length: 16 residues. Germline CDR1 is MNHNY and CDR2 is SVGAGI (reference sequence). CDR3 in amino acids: CASSYSYRGVIGTQYF. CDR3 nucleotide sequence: TGTGCCAGCAGTTACTCGTACAGGGGAGTTATAGGGACCCAGTACTTC.

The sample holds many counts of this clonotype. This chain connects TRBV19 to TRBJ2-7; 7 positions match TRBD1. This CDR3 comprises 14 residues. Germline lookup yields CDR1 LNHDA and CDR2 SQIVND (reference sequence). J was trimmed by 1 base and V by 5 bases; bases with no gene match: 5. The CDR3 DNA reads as TGTGCCAGTAGTCCTCGGACAGGATCCTACGAGCAGTACTTC. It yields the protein CASSPRTGSYEQYF.

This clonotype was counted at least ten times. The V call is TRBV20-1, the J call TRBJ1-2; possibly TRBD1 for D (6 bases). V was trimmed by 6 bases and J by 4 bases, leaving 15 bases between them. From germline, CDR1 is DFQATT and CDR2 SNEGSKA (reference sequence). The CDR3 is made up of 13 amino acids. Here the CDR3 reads CSARTLGGYGYTF. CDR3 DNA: TGCAGTGCCCGGACCTTAGGGGGCTATGGCTACACCTTC.

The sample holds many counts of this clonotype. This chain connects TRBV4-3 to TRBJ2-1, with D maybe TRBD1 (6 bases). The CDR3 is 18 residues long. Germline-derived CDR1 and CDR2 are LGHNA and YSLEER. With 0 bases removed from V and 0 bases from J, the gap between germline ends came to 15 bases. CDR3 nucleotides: TGCGCCAGCAGCCAAGATAACACAGGGTTCAGCTCCTACAATGAGCAGTTCTTC. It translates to CASSQDNTGFSSYNEQFF.

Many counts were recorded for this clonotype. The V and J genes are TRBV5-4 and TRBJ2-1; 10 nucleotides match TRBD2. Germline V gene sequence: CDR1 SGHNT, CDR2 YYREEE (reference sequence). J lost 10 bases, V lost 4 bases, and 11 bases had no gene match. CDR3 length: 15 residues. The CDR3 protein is CASSTPSGGEFEQFF. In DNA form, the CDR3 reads TGTGCCAGCAGCACCCCTAGCGGGGGTGAATTCGAGCAGTTCTTC. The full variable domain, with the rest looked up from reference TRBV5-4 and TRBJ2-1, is ETGVTQSPTHLIKTRGQQVTLRCSSQSGHNTVSWYQQALGQGPQFIFQYYREEENGRGNFPPRFSGLQFPNYSSELNVNALELDDSALYLCASSTPSGGEFEQFFGPGTRLTVL.